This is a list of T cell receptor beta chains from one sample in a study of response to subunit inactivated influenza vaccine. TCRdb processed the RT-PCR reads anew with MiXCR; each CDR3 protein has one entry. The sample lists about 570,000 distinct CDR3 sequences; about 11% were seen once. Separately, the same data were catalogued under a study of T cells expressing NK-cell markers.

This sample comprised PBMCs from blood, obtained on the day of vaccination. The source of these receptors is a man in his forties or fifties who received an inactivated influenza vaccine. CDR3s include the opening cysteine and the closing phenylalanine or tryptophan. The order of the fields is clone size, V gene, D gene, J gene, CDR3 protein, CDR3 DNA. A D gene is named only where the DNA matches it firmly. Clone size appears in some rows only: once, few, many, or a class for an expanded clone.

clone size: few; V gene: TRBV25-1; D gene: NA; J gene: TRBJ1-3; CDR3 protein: CASSESASGNTIYF; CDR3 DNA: TGTGCCAGCAGTGAATCAGCTTCTGGAAACACCATATATTTT
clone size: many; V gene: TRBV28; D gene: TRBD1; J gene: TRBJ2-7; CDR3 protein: CASSFGQGPYEQYF; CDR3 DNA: TGTGCCAGCAGTTTCGGACAGGGACCCTACGAGCAGTACTTC
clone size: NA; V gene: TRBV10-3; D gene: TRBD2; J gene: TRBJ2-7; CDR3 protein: CAISELTGGSYEQYF; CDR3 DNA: TGTGCCATCAGTGAGTTAACGGGAGGATCCTACGAGCAGTACTTC
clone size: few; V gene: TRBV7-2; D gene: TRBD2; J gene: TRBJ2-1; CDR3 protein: CASSFGTSGIKQFF; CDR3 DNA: TGTGCCAGCAGCTTCGGGACTAGCGGGATCAAGCAGTTCTTC
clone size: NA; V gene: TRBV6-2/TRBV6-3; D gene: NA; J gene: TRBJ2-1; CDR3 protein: CASSYRQGRYNEQFF; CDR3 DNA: TGTGCCAGCAGTTACCGGCAGGGGCGCTACAATGAGCAGTTCTTC
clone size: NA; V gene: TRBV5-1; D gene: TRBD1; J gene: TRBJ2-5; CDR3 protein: CASSFRTGGEETQYF; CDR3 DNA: TGCGCCAGCAGCTTCCGGACAGGGGGCGAAGAGACCCAGTACTTC
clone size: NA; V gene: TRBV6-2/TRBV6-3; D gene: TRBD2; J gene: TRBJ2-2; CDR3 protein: CASSFSSGRAAGELFF; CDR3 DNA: TGTGCCAGCAGTTTTTCAAGCGGGAGGGCCGCCGGGGAGCTGTTTTTT
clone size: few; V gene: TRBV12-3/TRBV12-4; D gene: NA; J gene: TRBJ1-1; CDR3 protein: CASWDHRATEAFF; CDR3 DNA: TGTGCCAGCTGGGACCACAGGGCCACTGAAGCTTTCTTT
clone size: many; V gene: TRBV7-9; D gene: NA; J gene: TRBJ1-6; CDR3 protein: CASSGNSGTKYSPLHF; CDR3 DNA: TGTGCCAGCAGCGGCAATTCCGGGACAAAATATTCACCCCTCCACTTT
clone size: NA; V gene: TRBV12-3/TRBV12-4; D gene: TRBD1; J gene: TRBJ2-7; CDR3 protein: CASRLGTGIHEQYF; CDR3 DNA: TGTGCCAGCAGACTCGGGACAGGAATCCACGAGCAGTACTTC
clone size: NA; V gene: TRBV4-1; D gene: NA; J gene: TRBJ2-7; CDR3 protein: CASSTRGDYEQYF; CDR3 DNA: TGCGCCAGCAGCACAAGGGGGGACTACGAGCAGTACTTC
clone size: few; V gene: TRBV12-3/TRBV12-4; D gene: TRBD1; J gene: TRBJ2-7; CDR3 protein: CASRAGQGWYEQYF; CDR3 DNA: TGTGCCAGCAGGGCTGGACAGGGTTGGTACGAGCAGTACTTC
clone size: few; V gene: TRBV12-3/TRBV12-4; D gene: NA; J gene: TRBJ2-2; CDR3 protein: CASSLRSPGELFF; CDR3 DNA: TGTGCCAGCAGTTTAAGGTCTCCCGGGGAGCTGTTTTTT
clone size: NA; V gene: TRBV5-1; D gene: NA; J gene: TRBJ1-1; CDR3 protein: CASSLAQGWTEAFF; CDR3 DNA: TGCGCCAGCAGCTTGGCCCAGGGCTGGACTGAAGCTTTCTTT
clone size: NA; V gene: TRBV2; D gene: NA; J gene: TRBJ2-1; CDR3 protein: CASSELGLGNEQFF; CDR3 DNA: TGTGCCAGCAGTGAATTGGGACTCGGCAATGAGCAGTTCTTC
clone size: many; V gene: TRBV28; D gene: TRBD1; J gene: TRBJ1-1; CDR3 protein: CASSLRQGTEAFF; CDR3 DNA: TGTGCCAGCAGCCTTCGACAGGGCACTGAAGCTTTCTTT
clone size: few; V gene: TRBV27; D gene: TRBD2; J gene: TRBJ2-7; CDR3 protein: CASSPTSGRFHEQYF; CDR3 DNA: TGTGCCAGCAGTCCCACGAGCGGGAGGTTCCACGAGCAGTACTTC
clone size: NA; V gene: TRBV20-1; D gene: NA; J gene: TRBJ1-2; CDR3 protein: CSAPGRAYGYTF; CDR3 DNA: TGCAGTGCCCCTGGACGGGCCTATGGCTACACCTTC
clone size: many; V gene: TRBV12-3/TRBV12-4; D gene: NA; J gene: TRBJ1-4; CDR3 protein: CASSLGGHSNEKLFF; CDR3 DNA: TGTGCCAGCAGTTTGGGGGGACACTCTAATGAAAAACTGTTTTTT
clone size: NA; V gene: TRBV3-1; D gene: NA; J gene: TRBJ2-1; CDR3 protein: CASRAVAGEQFF; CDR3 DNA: TGTGCCAGCAGGGCGGTTGCTGGTGAGCAGTTCTTC
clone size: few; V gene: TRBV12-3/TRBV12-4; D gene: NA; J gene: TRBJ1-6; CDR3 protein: CASSYQGGGPLHF; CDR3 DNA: TGTGCCAGCAGTTATCAGGGTGGGGGACCCCTCCACTTT
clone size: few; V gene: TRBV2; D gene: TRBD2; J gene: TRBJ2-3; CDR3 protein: CASQPGLAGVYTQYF; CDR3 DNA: TGTGCCAGCCAACCGGGACTAGCGGGAGTGTATACGCAGTATTTT
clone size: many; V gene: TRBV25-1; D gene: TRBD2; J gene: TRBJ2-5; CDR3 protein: CASSDWGGGETQYF; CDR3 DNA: TGTGCCAGCAGTGATTGGGGGGGAGGAGAGACCCAGTACTTC
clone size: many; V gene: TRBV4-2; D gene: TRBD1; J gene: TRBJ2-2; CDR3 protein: CASSQVGQGSHRELFF; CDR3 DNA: TGTGCCAGCAGCCAAGTTGGACAGGGGTCGCACCGGGAGCTGTTTTTT
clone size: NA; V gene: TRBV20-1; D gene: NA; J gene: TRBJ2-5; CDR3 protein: CSARPPDGETQYF; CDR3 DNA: TGCAGTGCTAGACCCCCCGACGGGGAGACCCAGTACTTC
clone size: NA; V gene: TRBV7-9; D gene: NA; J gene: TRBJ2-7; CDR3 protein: CASTDRGGIYEQYF; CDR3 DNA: TGTGCCAGCACCGATAGAGGGGGAATCTACGAGCAGTACTTC
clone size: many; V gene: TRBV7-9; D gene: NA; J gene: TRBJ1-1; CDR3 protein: CASSLVTEAFF; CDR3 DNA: TGTGCCAGCAGCTTAGTTACTGAAGCTTTCTTT
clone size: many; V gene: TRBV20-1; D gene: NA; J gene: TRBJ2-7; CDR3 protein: CSARVPSRNSYEQYF; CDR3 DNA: TGCAGTGCTAGAGTTCCTTCCCGGAACTCCTACGAGCAGTACTTC
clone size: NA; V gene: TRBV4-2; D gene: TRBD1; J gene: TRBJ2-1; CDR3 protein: CASSQVDRGDEQFF; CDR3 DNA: TGTGCCAGCAGCCAAGTTGACAGGGGCGATGAGCAGTTCTTC
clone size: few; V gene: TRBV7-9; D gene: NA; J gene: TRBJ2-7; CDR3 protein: CASNRAGREQYF; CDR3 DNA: TGTGCCAGCAACCGGGCTGGCCGGGAGCAGTACTTC
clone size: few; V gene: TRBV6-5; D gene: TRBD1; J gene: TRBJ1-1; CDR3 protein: CASGTGDSEAFF; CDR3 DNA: TGTGCCAGCGGAACAGGGGACTCTGAAGCTTTCTTT
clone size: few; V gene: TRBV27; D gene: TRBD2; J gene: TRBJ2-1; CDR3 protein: CASSYVSGGAWVF; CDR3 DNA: TGTGCCAGCAGTTATGTGAGCGGGGGGGCCTGGGTCTTC
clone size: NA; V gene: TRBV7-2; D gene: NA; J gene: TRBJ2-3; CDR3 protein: CASSLDRPDTQYF; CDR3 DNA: TGTGCCAGCAGCTTAGACCGCCCAGATACGCAGTATTTT
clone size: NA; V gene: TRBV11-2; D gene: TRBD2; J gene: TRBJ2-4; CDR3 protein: CASSSGASGRAFSKNIQYF; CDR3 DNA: TGTGCCAGCAGCTCCGGGGCTAGCGGGAGGGCTTTTTCCAAAAACATTCAGTACTTC
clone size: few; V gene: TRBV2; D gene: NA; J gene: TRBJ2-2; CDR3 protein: CASSPAGTNTGELFF; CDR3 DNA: TGTGCCAGCAGTCCCGCAGGCACCAACACCGGGGAGCTGTTTTTT
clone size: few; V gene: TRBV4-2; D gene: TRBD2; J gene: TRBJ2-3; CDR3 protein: CASSEAGGLVDTQYF; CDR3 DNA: TGTGCCAGCAGCGAAGCGGGGGGGCTGGTAGATACGCAGTATTTT
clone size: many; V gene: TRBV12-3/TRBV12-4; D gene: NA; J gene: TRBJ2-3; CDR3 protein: CASSLGPQDTQYF; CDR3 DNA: TGTGCCAGCAGCCTGGGGCCCCAAGATACGCAGTATTTT
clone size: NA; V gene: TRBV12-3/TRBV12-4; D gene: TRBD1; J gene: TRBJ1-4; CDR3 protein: CASSLGDRKPEKLFF; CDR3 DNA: TGTGCCAGCAGTTTGGGGGACAGGAAGCCTGAAAAACTGTTTTTT
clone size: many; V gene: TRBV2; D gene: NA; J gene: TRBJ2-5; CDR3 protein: CASRSRGALQETQYF; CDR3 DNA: TGTGCCAGCAGGAGCCGGGGGGCCCTCCAAGAGACCCAGTACTTC
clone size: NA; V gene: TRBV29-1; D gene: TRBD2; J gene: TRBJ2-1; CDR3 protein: CSVASGIYNEQFF; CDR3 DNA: TGCAGCGTCGCTAGCGGCATCTACAATGAGCAGTTCTTC
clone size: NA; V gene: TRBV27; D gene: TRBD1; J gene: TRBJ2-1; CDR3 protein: CASRGGWGWNEQFF; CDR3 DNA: TGTGCCAGCAGAGGGGGCTGGGGCTGGAATGAGCAGTTCTTC
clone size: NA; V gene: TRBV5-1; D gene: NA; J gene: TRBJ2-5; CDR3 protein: CASSWDNPQETQYF; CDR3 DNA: TGCGCCAGCAGCTGGGACAACCCTCAAGAGACCCAGTACTTC
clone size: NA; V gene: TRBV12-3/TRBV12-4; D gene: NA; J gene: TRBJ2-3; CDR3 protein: CASREGFGGSDTQYF; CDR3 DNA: TGTGCCAGCAGGGAGGGCTTTGGGGGTTCAGATACGCAGTATTTT
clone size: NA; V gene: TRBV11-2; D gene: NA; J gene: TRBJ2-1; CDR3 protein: CASSFSRGAYNEQFF; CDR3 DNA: TGTGCCAGCAGCTTCTCGAGGGGAGCCTACAATGAGCAGTTCTTC
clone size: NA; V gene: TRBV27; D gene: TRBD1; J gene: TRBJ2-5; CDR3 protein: CASSAGTGGTETQYF; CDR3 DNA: TGTGCCAGCAGTGCCGGGACAGGGGGCACAGAGACCCAGTACTTC
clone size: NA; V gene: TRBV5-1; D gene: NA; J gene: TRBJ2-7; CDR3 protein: CASSASGELEQYF; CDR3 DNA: TGCGCCAGCAGCGCCTCTGGGGAGCTCGAGCAGTACTTC
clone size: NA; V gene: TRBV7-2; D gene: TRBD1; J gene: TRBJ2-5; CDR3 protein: CASIQSDRGPQETQYF; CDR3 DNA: TGTGCCAGCATCCAATCCGACAGGGGCCCCCAAGAGACCCAGTACTTC
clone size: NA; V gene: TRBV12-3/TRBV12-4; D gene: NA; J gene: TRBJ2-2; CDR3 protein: CASSSTRTGELFF; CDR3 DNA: TGTGCCAGCAGTTCCACACGCACCGGGGAGCTGTTTTTT